These 10 T cell receptor beta chains were all obtained from the same sample, sequenced in a study of blood T cell repertoires in COVID-19. Using immunoSEQ multiplex PCR, the repertoire was profiled, and TCRdb retains in-frame clones only, with some absent. Found here are under 300,000 clones, 70% to 85% of them singletons; the top ten hold 4%. Input material: peripheral blood. The origin of the receptors is a woman aged 40 to 50 with active or convalescent COVID-19.

This chain joins TRBV5-1 and TRBJ1-1; D perhaps matches TRBD1 (5 bases). V was cut by 1 base and J by 4 bases, with 11 bases left in between. This CDR3 spans 14 amino acids. CDR1 and CDR2 from the germline V gene are SGHRS and YFSETQ. The CDR3 sequence is CASSLTREITEAFF. CDR3 DNA: TGCGCCAGCAGCTTGACCAGGGAAATCACTGAAGCTTTCTTT.

The chain links TRBV7-6 to TRBJ2-3; 11 bases agree with TRBD2. This CDR3 is 17 amino acids long. Germline trimming cut 5 bases from V and 2 bases from J; bases unmatched to any gene: 9. From germline, CDR1 is SGHVS and CDR2 FNYEAQ. Here the CDR3 DNA reads TGTGCCAGCAGCGATCTCGGGACTAGCGGACTCACAGATACGCAGTATTTT. This gives the protein CASSDLGTSGLTDTQYF.

A few counts support this clone. This sequence joins TRBV12-5 and TRBJ2-1; perhaps TRBD1 as D (5 bases). Trimming cost V 0 bases and J 6 bases, with 12 bases left between them. CDR3 size: 15 residues. Germline lookup yields CDR1 LGHNT and CDR2 FRNRAP. Here the CDR3 DNA reads TGTGCTAGTGGTTTGGTAGGGGTCCCCGGCAATGAGCAGTTCTTC. It codes for CASGLVGVPGNEQFF.

The chain recombines TRBV20-1 with TRBJ2-1, with 14 bases fitting TRBD2. The V gene end was trimmed by 3 bases and the J gene end by 3 bases; junction bases not matched to a gene: 13. The germline CDR1 and CDR2 sequences are DFQATT and SNEGSKA (reference sequence). This CDR3 comprises 19 residues. CDR3 bases: TGCAGTGCTAGTCAACCCCGGACTAGCGGGGGGACCTACTACAATGAGCAGTTCTTC. This gives the protein CSASQPRTSGGTYYNEQFF.

The gene calls are TRBV7-2 and TRBJ2-1; 7 nucleotides agree with TRBD2. The CDR3 runs 16 residues. Germline V gene data show CDR1 as SGHTA and CDR2 as FQGNSA. The V gene end was trimmed by 1 base and the J gene end by 4 bases; junction bases not matched to a gene: 7. The CDR3 sequence: CASSLERGTVYNEQFF. CDR3 DNA: TGTGCCAGCAGCTTAGAGCGGGGTACCGTTTACAATGAGCAGTTCTTC.

This rearrangement joins TRBV3-1 (or the pseudogene TRBV3-2) to TRBJ1-4; maybe TRBD1 (5 bases). The length of the CDR3 is 15 residues. CDR1 is LGHDT and CDR2 is YNNKEL in the germline V gene (reference sequence). V lost 4 bases to trimming and J lost 8 bases, with 17 bases between them. The CDR3 loop reads CASSRQGAQGEKLFF. The CDR3 nucleotides read TGTGCCAGCAGCCGGCAGGGCGCCCAGGGCGAAAAACTGTTTTTT.

This clone was observed a few times. The rearrangement uses TRBV28 and TRBJ2-7; tentatively, D is TRBD1 (7 bases). The CDR3 runs to 12 residues. CDR1 MDHEN and CDR2 SYDVKM come from the germline V gene. In nucleotides, the CDR3 is TGTGCCAGCAGTCGTCCGACAGGGACTTTAACCGTC. This gives the protein CASSRPTGTLTV.

This clone has just a few counts. The V and J genes are TRBV5-1 and TRBJ1-6, with D uncertain. The V end was cut by 0 bases, the J end by 7 bases, with 11 bases between. Germline V gives CDR1 SGHRS, CDR2 YFSETQ. The CDR3 length is 15 residues. The CDR3 DNA reads TGCGCCAGCAGCTTGGCAGGTTTTGCCAATTCACCCCTCCACTTT. It codes for CASSLAGFANSPLHF.

This clone was seen once. The chain joins TRBV24-1 to TRBJ1-1; a possible D gene is TRBD1 (5 bases). The CDR3 contains 17 residues. Germline V gene sequence: CDR1 KGHDR, CDR2 SFDVKD. Trimming removed 4 bases from V and 3 bases from J, with 20 bases in between. The CDR3: CATSEGGRPLRDTEAFF. The CDR3 region has the DNA TGTGCCACCAGTGAGGGGGGACGGCCCCTAAGGGACACTGAAGCTTTCTTT.

This clone was seen more than once but under ten times. The chain links TRBV7-6 to TRBJ2-1, with TRBD1 identical over 9 bases. Trimming removed 5 bases from V and 3 bases from J; junction bases left unmatched: 5. The CDR3 runs to 15 residues. CDR1 and CDR2 from the germline V gene are SGHVS and FNYEAQ. The CDR3 spells CASSPDRGVYNEQFF. The CDR3 coding sequence is TGTGCCAGCAGCCCCGACAGGGGGGTCTACAATGAGCAGTTCTTC.